This passage covers 2 T cell receptor beta chains from one sample sequenced in a study of blood T cells in healthy people across ages. Sample-barcoded 5' priming and a J-beta primer mix drove a second PCR of 7 to 11 cycles. TCRdb reprocessed the 5' RACE reads via MiXCR and lists one record per CDR3 protein. The data hold approximately 690,000 distinct CDR3 sequences, with over 40% observed a single time. What was sequenced was blood. These receptors came from an elderly man in good health.

V is TRBV20-1 and J is TRBJ2-4; D assignment may be TRBD1 or TRBD2 (6 bases each). The V gene lost 5 bases and the J gene lost 0 bases, with 14 bases spanning the gap. The CDR3 spans 15 residues. Looked up from germline, CDR1 is DFQATT and CDR2 is SNEGSKA (reference sequence). The CDR3 nucleotides are TGCAGTGCTCCCCCGGGGGCAGTAGCCAAAAACATTCAGTACTTC. Residues: CSAPPGAVAKNIQYF.

The CDR3 sequence: CASSQGGAGGYF. The CDR3 bases are TGTGCCAGCAGCCAAGGTGGAGCCGGAGGCTACTTC. The chain joins TRBV3-1 to TRBJ2-7; possibly TRBD2 for D (5 bases). The CDR3 consists of 12 residues. Germline V gene sequence: CDR1 LGHDT, CDR2 YNNKEL (reference sequence). V was cut by 1 base and J by 13 bases, with 14 bases left in between.